These T cell receptor beta chains were read from a single sample in a study of cytomegalovirus exposure and HLA in healthy donors. Repertoires were generated with immunoSEQ multiplex PCR, while TCRdb's copy carries only in-frame clones and drops some. Counted here are over 150,000 clones, about 80% occurring once; the ten biggest clones make up 2.8%. Sequences were obtained from PBMCs. The source of these receptors is a woman aged 18-29 years in good health and CMV-seropositive. The CDR3 runs from the conserved cysteine through the conserved F or W. A D gene is named only where the DNA matches it firmly. Clone size, where shown, is once, few, many, or a class for clones that have expanded.

v_gene: TRBV5-1
abundance: few
d_gene: .
j_gene: TRBJ2-6
CDR3aa: CASSINRGGLGSGANVLTF
CDR3nt: TGCGCCAGCAGCATAAACAGGGGAGGTTTGGGCTCTGGGGCCAACGTCCTGACTTTC

v_gene: TRBV5-1
abundance: .
d_gene: TRBD2
j_gene: TRBJ2-1
CDR3aa: CASSFSGSSYNEQFF
CDR3nt: TGCGCCAGCAGCTTCAGCGGGAGCTCCTACAATGAGCAGTTCTTC

v_gene: TRBV4-1
abundance: few
d_gene: .
j_gene: TRBJ1-5
CDR3aa: CASSQETVNQPQHF
CDR3nt: TGCGCCAGCAGCCAAGAGACAGTCAATCAGCCCCAGCATTTT

v_gene: TRBV7-2
abundance: once
d_gene: .
j_gene: TRBJ1-3
CDR3aa: CASSQVVGNTIYF
CDR3nt: TGTGCCAGCAGTCAGGTTGTTGGGAACACCATATATTTT

v_gene: TRBV5-1
abundance: few
d_gene: .
j_gene: TRBJ2-5
CDR3aa: CASSLASTGEETQYF
CDR3nt: TGCGCCAGCAGCTTGGCCTCGACAGGTGAAGAGACCCAGTACTTC

v_gene: TRBV9
abundance: .
d_gene: TRBD1
j_gene: TRBJ1-1
CDR3aa: CASRRIHRGTEAFF
CDR3nt: TGTGCCAGCAGGAGAATCCACAGGGGCACTGAAGCTTTCTTT

v_gene: TRBV2
abundance: .
d_gene: .
j_gene: TRBJ2-7
CDR3aa: CANKREVLSDEQYF
CDR3nt: TGTGCCAATAAGAGGGAGGTCCTTTCGGACGAGCAGTACTTC

v_gene: TRBV4-3
abundance: .
d_gene: .
j_gene: TRBJ2-7
CDR3aa: CASSQEGRGKDEQYF
CDR3nt: TGCGCCAGCAGCCAAGAGGGAAGGGGAAAAGACGAGCAGTACTTC

v_gene: TRBV19
abundance: .
d_gene: .
j_gene: TRBJ2-7
CDR3aa: CASRVTGSSYEQYF
CDR3nt: TGTGCCAGTAGGGTAACAGGAAGCTCCTACGAGCAGTACTTC

v_gene: TRBV10-1
abundance: .
d_gene: TRBD1
j_gene: TRBJ1-1
CDR3aa: CASPTARGPVNTEAFF
CDR3nt: TGCGCGTCTCCAACCGCCAGGGGGCCTGTGAACACTGAAGCTTTCTTT

v_gene: TRBV6-4
abundance: .
d_gene: .
j_gene: TRBJ2-7
CDR3aa: CASSPIREDYEQYF
CDR3nt: TGTGCCAGCAGTCCTATCCGGGAAGACTACGAGCAGTACTTC

v_gene: TRBV7-6
abundance: .
d_gene: .
j_gene: TRBJ1-1
CDR3aa: CASSLTVPTSNTEAFF
CDR3nt: TGTGCCAGCAGCTTGACAGTTCCTACATCGAACACTGAAGCTTTCTTT

v_gene: TRBV10-3
abundance: once
d_gene: TRBD1
j_gene: TRBJ2-5
CDR3aa: CAISESRTGPETQYF
CDR3nt: TGTGCCATCAGTGAGTCAAGGACAGGGCCAGAGACCCAGTACTTC

v_gene: TRBV7-2
abundance: .
d_gene: .
j_gene: TRBJ1-1
CDR3aa: CASRLANPEAFF
CDR3nt: TGTGCCAGCAGATTGGCCAACCCTGAAGCTTTCTTT

v_gene: TRBV6-5
abundance: once
d_gene: TRBD1
j_gene: TRBJ1-5
CDR3aa: CASSDRGGEPQHF
CDR3nt: TGTGCCAGCAGTGACAGGGGAGGGGAGCCCCAGCATTTT

v_gene: TRBV6-4
abundance: .
d_gene: TRBD1
j_gene: TRBJ2-2
CDR3aa: CASSETGTANTGELFF
CDR3nt: TGTGCCAGCAGTGAGACCGGGACAGCAAACACCGGGGAGCTGTTTTTT

v_gene: TRBV9
abundance: .
d_gene: .
j_gene: TRBJ2-1
CDR3aa: CASSVGTDNEQFF
CDR3nt: TGTGCCAGCAGCGTAGGCACAGACAATGAGCAGTTCTTC

v_gene: TRBV2
abundance: .
d_gene: .
j_gene: TRBJ1-1
CDR3aa: CASSEVAGAWMNTEAFF
CDR3nt: TGTGCCAGCAGTGAAGTGGCAGGGGCGTGGATGAACACTGAAGCTTTCTTT

v_gene: TRBV11-3
abundance: .
d_gene: TRBD2
j_gene: TRBJ2-3
CDR3aa: CASSLGLAGGADTQYF
CDR3nt: TGTGCCAGCAGCTTGGGACTAGCGGGGGGCGCAGATACGCAGTATTTT

v_gene: TRBV2
abundance: .
d_gene: TRBD2
j_gene: TRBJ2-1
CDR3aa: CASVRGGQGTGNEQFF
CDR3nt: TGTGCCAGCGTGCGGGGGGGCCAGGGGACGGGCAATGAGCAGTTCTTC

v_gene: TRBV5-4
abundance: .
d_gene: .
j_gene: TRBJ2-7
CDR3aa: CASSFGGPLSYEQYF
CDR3nt: TGTGCCAGCAGCTTCGGAGGGCCCCTCTCCTACGAGCAGTACTTC

v_gene: TRBV7-9
abundance: once
d_gene: .
j_gene: TRBJ1-2
CDR3aa: CASSLLDTYGYTF
CDR3nt: TGTGCCAGCAGCTTACTGGACACCTATGGCTACACCTTC

v_gene: TRBV5-4
abundance: .
d_gene: TRBD1
j_gene: TRBJ1-2
CDR3aa: CASSSGRPGGIGGYTF
CDR3nt: TGTGCCAGCAGCTCGGGCCGGCCAGGGGGGATAGGAGGCTACACCTTC

v_gene: TRBV27
abundance: .
d_gene: TRBD1
j_gene: TRBJ1-2
CDR3aa: CASSATGGAWGYTF
CDR3nt: TGTGCCAGCAGTGCCACAGGGGGCGCGTGGGGCTACACCTTC

v_gene: TRBV5-5
abundance: .
d_gene: .
j_gene: TRBJ1-2
CDR3aa: CASSLAVTVTNYGYTF
CDR3nt: TGTGCCAGCAGCTTGGCCGTCACAGTAACTAACTATGGCTACACCTTC

v_gene: TRBV6-1
abundance: .
d_gene: .
j_gene: TRBJ2-5
CDR3aa: CASSAGLGAIQETQYF
CDR3nt: TGTGCCAGCAGTGCCGGGTTAGGGGCAATTCAGGAGACCCAGTACTTC

v_gene: TRBV7-2
abundance: many
d_gene: .
j_gene: TRBJ1-4
CDR3aa: CASSLGTNHEKLFF
CDR3nt: TGTGCCAGCAGCTTAGGGACAAACCATGAAAAACTGTTTTTT

v_gene: TRBV5-1
abundance: .
d_gene: .
j_gene: TRBJ2-1
CDR3aa: CASSRPGSRGPEPPQFF
CDR3nt: TGCGCCAGCAGCAGGCCGGGTTCGCGGGGGCCCGAGCCCCCGCAGTTCTTC

v_gene: TRBV7-8
abundance: .
d_gene: TRBD1
j_gene: TRBJ2-4
CDR3aa: CASSPDRGRNIQYF
CDR3nt: TGTGCCAGCAGCCCTGACAGGGGGCGAAACATTCAGTACTTC

v_gene: TRBV27
abundance: .
d_gene: .
j_gene: TRBJ2-7
CDR3aa: CATRSRGSWQYF
CDR3nt: TGTGCCACACGGAGCCGGGGAAGTTGGCAGTACTTC

v_gene: TRBV14
abundance: .
d_gene: .
j_gene: TRBJ2-6
CDR3aa: CASSQATGANVLTF
CDR3nt: TGTGCCAGCAGCCAGGCCACTGGGGCCAACGTCCTGACTTTC

v_gene: TRBV4-3
abundance: once
d_gene: .
j_gene: TRBJ2-3
CDR3aa: CASSQGQWRLTDTQYF
CDR3nt: TGCGCCAGCAGCCAAGGCCAGTGGCGGCTCACAGATACGCAGTATTTT

v_gene: TRBV6-6
abundance: .
d_gene: TRBD2
j_gene: TRBJ2-1
CDR3aa: CASSNGGVRNEQFF
CDR3nt: TGTGCCAGCAGCAACGGGGGGGTCAGAAATGAGCAGTTCTTC

v_gene: TRBV6-1
abundance: .
d_gene: TRBD2
j_gene: TRBJ2-1
CDR3aa: CASSPRLAAGNEQFF
CDR3nt: TGTGCCAGCAGTCCACGACTAGCGGCGGGCAATGAGCAGTTCTTC

v_gene: TRBV6-5
abundance: .
d_gene: .
j_gene: TRBJ2-1
CDR3aa: CASSYVNSHPLNEQFF
CDR3nt: TGTGCCAGCAGTTACGTCAACTCCCATCCCCTAAATGAGCAGTTCTTC

v_gene: TRBV6-6
abundance: .
d_gene: .
j_gene: TRBJ1-1
CDR3aa: CASRGLLDTEAFF
CDR3nt: TGTGCCAGCAGGGGGCTCTTGGACACTGAAGCTTTCTTT

v_gene: TRBV27
abundance: once
d_gene: .
j_gene: TRBJ2-1
CDR3aa: CASSDGFSGGGSVDEQFF
CDR3nt: TGTGCCAGCAGTGATGGCTTCTCAGGAGGGGGCTCGGTGGATGAGCAGTTCTTC

v_gene: TRBV11-2
abundance: once
d_gene: .
j_gene: TRBJ1-1
CDR3aa: CASLSYRVKDTEAFF
CDR3nt: TGTGCCAGCCTTTCCTACAGGGTGAAGGACACTGAAGCTTTCTTT

v_gene: TRBV4-2
abundance: once
d_gene: TRBD1
j_gene: TRBJ2-7
CDR3aa: CASTLATGESYEQYF
CDR3nt: TGTGCCAGCACCCTCGCAACAGGGGAGTCCTACGAGCAGTACTTC

v_gene: TRBV18
abundance: .
d_gene: TRBD1
j_gene: TRBJ1-1
CDR3aa: CASSVRTGLDTEAFF
CDR3nt: TGTGCCAGCTCAGTTAGGACAGGTTTGGACACTGAAGCTTTCTTT

v_gene: TRBV9
abundance: few
d_gene: .
j_gene: TRBJ1-6
CDR3aa: CASSSGDRNNSPLHF
CDR3nt: TGTGCCAGCAGCTCAGGGGACCGGAATAATTCACCCCTCCACTTT

v_gene: TRBV2
abundance: .
d_gene: TRBD1
j_gene: TRBJ2-2
CDR3aa: CASRPPQGLNTGELFF
CDR3nt: TGTGCCAGCAGGCCACCACAGGGGTTGAACACCGGGGAGCTGTTTTTT

v_gene: TRBV7-2
abundance: .
d_gene: TRBD1
j_gene: TRBJ2-1
CDR3aa: CASSQGQGGNEQFF
CDR3nt: TGTGCCAGCAGCCAAGGACAGGGTGGGAATGAGCAGTTCTTC

v_gene: TRBV11-2
abundance: .
d_gene: .
j_gene: TRBJ2-7
CDR3aa: CASSLLGEQYF
CDR3nt: TGTGCCAGCAGCCTACTAGGGGAGCAGTACTTC

v_gene: TRBV28
abundance: .
d_gene: .
j_gene: TRBJ2-7
CDR3aa: CASTQRTIPYEQYF
CDR3nt: TGTGCCAGCACCCAAAGGACTATACCCTACGAGCAGTACTTC

v_gene: TRBV19
abundance: .
d_gene: .
j_gene: TRBJ1-6
CDR3aa: CASSIQVTYNSPLHF
CDR3nt: TGTGCCAGTAGTATCCAGGTCACCTATAATTCACCCCTCCACTTT

v_gene: TRBV5-6
abundance: .
d_gene: .
j_gene: TRBJ1-2
CDR3aa: CASSPGNQARYGYTF
CDR3nt: TGTGCCAGCAGCCCGGGGAACCAGGCGAGATATGGCTACACCTTC

v_gene: TRBV15
abundance: .
d_gene: .
j_gene: TRBJ2-2
CDR3aa: CATSSQDKELFF
CDR3nt: TGTGCCACCAGCTCCCAGGACAAGGAGCTGTTTTTT

v_gene: TRBV19
abundance: .
d_gene: .
j_gene: TRBJ2-7
CDR3aa: CASSTGRSYEQYF
CDR3nt: TGTGCCAGTAGTACCGGTCGATCCTACGAGCAGTACTTC